Listed here are 29 T cell receptor beta chains from one sample, sequenced in a study of control samples from healthy donors and cancer patients. Measured with immunoSEQ multiplex PCR; TCRdb has only the in-frame clones, and not every one. Here the sample spans 170,000 or so clones, approximately 94% being singletons. Sample: blood. The receptors derive from a woman in her late teens or twenties in good health.

The chain recombines TRBV7-2 with TRBJ1-2; 8 nucleotides align to TRBD1. CDR3 length: 15 amino acids. J gave up 8 bases and V 1 base, and 9 bases lay outside the gene matches. Germline CDR1 SGHTA, CDR2 FQGNSA. CDR3 region: CASSLVAGQASGYTF. DNA of the CDR3: TGTGCCAGCAGCTTAGTCGCGGGACAGGCTTCCGGCTACACCTTC.

This chain connects TRBV28 to TRBJ1-5; D may be TRBD1 (5 bases). Looked up from germline, CDR1 is MDHEN and CDR2 is SYDVKM. V lost 3 bases and J 0 bases, leaving 12 bases between the germline ends. CDR3 size: 16 residues. The CDR3 DNA reads as TGTGCCAGCAGTTTGAGGACATATAATAGCAATCAGCCCCAGCATTTT. Translating it yields CASSLRTYNSNQPQHF. Using reference TRBV28 and TRBJ1-5 for the parts outside the CDR3, the full variable domain is DVKVTQSSRYLVKRTGEKVFLECVQDMDHENMFWYRQDPGLGLRLIYFSYDVKMKEKGDIPEGYSVSREKKERFSLILESASTNQTSMYLCASSLRTYNSNQPQHFGDGTRLSIL.

The rearrangement joins TRBV12-3 or TRBV12-4 to TRBJ1-1; TRBD1 agrees at 8 bases. The CDR3 runs to 12 residues. Losses at the gene ends were 5 bases for V and 6 bases for J; bases not matched to a gene: 2. For the CDR3, the DNA is TGTGCCAGCAGTCCACAGGGGGCTGAAGCTTTCTTT. It specifies CASSPQGAEAFF.

The chain joins TRBV5-6 to TRBJ1-1; D is possibly TRBD1 (5 bases). Germline V gene data show CDR1 as SGHDT and CDR2 as YYEEEE. There are 13 residues in the CDR3. The V and J ends lost 0 bases and 7 bases respectively, with 10 bases between them. The CDR3 protein is CASSLGGLDEAFF. The CDR3, as DNA: TGTGCCAGCAGCTTGGGGGGACTGGATGAAGCTTTCTTT.

On this clone: One end of the junction is discordant with germline, which a read error may explain. The V call is TRBV10-2, the J call TRBJ2-6; D is perhaps TRBD1 or TRBD2 (6 bases each). The CDR3 runs to 16 residues. CDR1 and CDR2 from the germline V gene are WSHSY and SAAADI. CDR3 loop: CASCESGAGGANVLTF. The CDR3 DNA reads as TGCGCCAGCTGTGAGTCGGGGGCAGGGGGGGCCAACGTCCTGACTTTC.

The chain couples TRBV18 to TRBJ2-1, with D possibly matching TRBD2 (6 bases). The germline V gene encodes CDR1 KGHSH and CDR2 LQKENI. V was shortened by 3 bases and J by 2 bases, with 11 bases between the two germline ends. This CDR3 contains 15 residues. In DNA, the CDR3 is TGTGCCAGCTCACCCAGTCGGGGGACCTACAATGAGCAGTTCTTC. Residues: CASSPSRGTYNEQFF.

CDR3 bases: TGTGCCAGTAGCCGGGATGGCTTGACTAATGAAAAACTGTTTTTT. Protein product: CASSRDGLTNEKLFF. The chain carries TRBV19 and TRBJ1-4, with D uncertain. Trimming shortened V by 6 bases and J by 2 bases, and 13 bases separated the two germline ends. The CDR3 totals 15 residues. The germline V gene has CDR1 LNHDA and CDR2 SQIVND (reference sequence).

The chain is built from TRBV18 and TRBJ1-4; D might be TRBD1 (5 bases). The CDR3 is 12 residues long. The germline V gene encodes CDR1 KGHSH and CDR2 LQKENI. V lost 6 bases and J 8 bases, leaving 10 bases between the germline ends. CDR3 sequence (DNA): TGTGCCAGCTCCTTGGGACTGGAAAAACTGTTTTTT. It codes for CASSLGLEKLFF.

The chain uses TRBV28 and TRBJ1-2, with D hard to call. Per the germline V gene, CDR1 is MDHEN and CDR2 is SYDVKM. V gave up 4 bases and J gave up 7 bases, with 22 bases separating them. This CDR3 contains 16 residues. The CDR3 nucleotides are TGTGCCAGCAGTTCCCCCCGGTCTCCGACCTTATCTGGCTACACCTTC. This codes for CASSSPRSPTLSGYTF.

V and J are TRBV5-1 and TRBJ1-2, with D perhaps TRBD1 (5 bases). Per germline, CDR1 SGHRS and CDR2 YFSETQ. V dropped 0 bases and J dropped 4 bases, with 10 bases sitting between them. There are 14 residues in the CDR3. The CDR3 coding sequence is TGCGCCAGCAGCTTGGTACCAGGGACCTATGGCTACACCTTC. This encodes CASSLVPGTYGYTF.

Note on this clone: This same CDR3 is encoded by further DNA sequences in the sample. The genes are TRBV9 and TRBJ1-5; D might be TRBD1 (6 bases). CDR1 is SGDLS, CDR2 YYNGEE, per germline. V was pared by 2 bases and J by 4 bases, with 13 bases between. The CDR3 runs 15 residues. The CDR3 coding sequence is TGTGCCAGCAGCGTCGGAGGGGGGGGTAATCAGCCCCAGCATTTT. It encodes CASSVGGGGNQPQHF.

This sequence joins TRBV5-1 and TRBJ1-2, with 8 positions matching TRBD1. From germline, CDR1 is SGHRS and CDR2 YFSETQ. Trimming removed 3 bases from V and 6 bases from J; junction bases left unmatched: 7. This CDR3 comprises 14 residues. DNA of the CDR3: TGCGCCAGCAGCTCCGCTACAGGGGGAAATGGCTACACCTTC. This gives the protein CASSSATGGNGYTF.

The chain carries TRBV15 and TRBJ2-7, with D maybe TRBD1 (5 bases). The germline gives CDR1 LNHNV, CDR2 YYDKDF (reference sequence). V lost 4 bases and J lost 2, with 9 bases in between. The CDR3 runs 13 residues. The CDR3 here is CATSKGLAYEQYF. CDR3 nucleotide sequence: TGTGCCACCAGCAAGGGGTTAGCCTACGAGCAGTACTTC.

The rearrangement joins TRBV18 to TRBJ2-6; tentatively, D is TRBD2 (6 bases). V was pared by 0 bases and J by 0 bases, with 12 bases between. Germline loops: CDR1 KGHSH, CDR2 LQKENI. This CDR3 contains 18 residues. The CDR3 here is CASSPPGGGSSGANVLTF. CDR3 DNA: TGTGCCAGCTCACCACCCGGGGGAGGAAGCTCTGGGGCCAACGTCCTGACTTTC.

J is TRBJ1-6 and V is TRBV7-2, with 9 bases fitting TRBD1. V lost 2 bases to trimming and J lost 10 bases; unmatched junction nucleotides: 6. The V gene's germline CDR1 is SGHTA and CDR2 FQGNSA. The CDR3 extends over 15 amino acids. CDR3 residues: CASSLSGQGRSPLHF. The CDR3 bases are TGTGCCAGCAGCTTATCTGGACAGGGGCGGTCACCCCTCCACTTT.

The chain links TRBV6-5 to TRBJ1-5, with 9 bases fitting TRBD1. The CDR3 is made up of 14 amino acids. CDR1 and CDR2 (germline): MNHEY, SVGAGI. The V gene end was trimmed by 8 bases and the J gene end by 5 bases; junction bases not matched to a gene: 7. CDR3 bases: TGTGCCAGCGTCCGAACAGGGGGCGATCAGCCCCAGCATTTT. Its translation is CASVRTGGDQPQHF.

The chain joins TRBV19 to TRBJ2-7, with 7 bases identical to TRBD1. V lost 10 bases, J lost 2 bases, and 5 bases stayed unmatched. The length of the CDR3 is 12 residues. Per the germline V gene, CDR1 is LNHDA and CDR2 is SQIVND (reference sequence). CDR3 sequence (DNA): TGTGCCACCTCGGACAGGACCTACGAGCAGTACTTC. Its protein product is CATSDRTYEQYF.

The chain uses TRBV28 and TRBJ1-1; 7 bases align to TRBD1. Looked up from germline, CDR1 is MDHEN and CDR2 is SYDVKM. J gave up 5 bases and V 6 bases, and 6 bases lay outside the gene matches. CDR3 length equals 13 residues. The CDR3, as DNA: TGTGCCAGCAGGACCCAGACAGGGACTGAAGCTTTCTTT. Its translation: CASRTQTGTEAFF.

The gene calls are TRBV19 and TRBJ2-1; possibly TRBD2 for D (6 bases). The CDR3 length is 16 residues. Germline loops: CDR1 LNHDA, CDR2 SQIVND (reference sequence). Trimming left V 6 bases short and J 4 bases short, with 19 bases between. This CDR3 reads CASRSLSGGSYNEQFF. CDR3 DNA: TGTGCCAGTAGGTCCTTATCTGGAGGGTCTTACAATGAGCAGTTCTTC.

The V call is TRBV6-5, the J call TRBJ1-1; no definite D call. The CDR3 is made up of 14 amino acids. Germline CDR1 MNHEY, CDR2 SVGAGI. Between the trimmed V and J ends, which lost 0 bases and 4 bases, there was a span of 9 bases. CDR3 region: CASSYSKGGTEAFF. The CDR3 DNA sequence: TGTGCCAGCAGTTACTCGAAAGGAGGCACTGAAGCTTTCTTT.

The chain is built from TRBV19 and TRBJ2-3, with a weak D call TRBD2 (6 bases). This CDR3 spans 14 amino acids. Trimming cost V 5 bases and J 1 base, with 10 bases left between them. Germline V lookup: CDR1 LNHDA, CDR2 SQIVND (reference sequence). CDR3 bases: TGTGCCAGTAGTCGAGCGGGTCGCACAGATACGCAGTATTTT. It specifies CASSRAGRTDTQYF.

The chain recombines TRBV2 with TRBJ2-6; D is ambiguous. This CDR3 has 11 residues. Trimming left V 6 bases short and J 6 bases short, with 3 bases between. Germline values: CDR1 SNHLY, CDR2 FYNNEI. The CDR3 sequence is CASRAANVLTF. The DNA of the CDR3 is TGTGCCAGCAGAGCGGCCAACGTCCTGACTTTC.

The chain couples TRBV9 to TRBJ1-2, with D perhaps TRBD1 (6 bases). There are 14 residues in the CDR3. Trimming stripped 4 bases from V and 8 bases from J, with 18 bases between. Germline V gene lookup returns CDR1 SGDLS and CDR2 YYNGEE. CDR3 amino acids: CASSPDPGAGGYTF. The CDR3 nucleotides are TGTGCCAGCAGCCCAGATCCAGGGGCGGGGGGCTACACCTTC.

This rearrangement joins TRBV5-1 to TRBJ1-3, with 7 nucleotides matching TRBD1. V lost 5 bases, J lost 8 bases, and 7 bases stayed unmatched. CDR1 is SGHRS, CDR2 YFSETQ, per germline. The CDR3 contains 13 residues. CDR3 sequence reads: CASSSTGPDTIYF. The CDR3, as DNA: TGCGCCAGCAGTTCGACAGGGCCTGACACCATATATTTT.

The genes are TRBV18 and TRBJ1-4, with 10 bases fitting TRBD1. The junction had 5 bases not matched to a gene; V was cut back by 6 bases and J by 7 bases. CDR1 KGHSH and CDR2 LQKENI come from the germline V gene. There are 14 residues in the CDR3. The CDR3 loop reads CASSTGTGVEKLFF. As DNA, the CDR3 is TGTGCCAGCTCTACCGGGACAGGGGTTGAAAAACTGTTTTTT.

This chain joins TRBV27 and TRBJ1-2; the D is unclear. CDR1 is MNHEY and CDR2 is SMNVEV in the germline V gene (reference sequence). The CDR3 contains 13 residues. Trimming stripped 3 bases from V and 5 bases from J, with 10 bases between. The DNA of the CDR3 is TGTGCCAGCAGTTTTCTTCGGGGATATGGCTACACCTTC. This sequence encodes CASSFLRGYGYTF.

The chain carries TRBV9 and TRBJ1-1; D might be TRBD1 (5 bases). The CDR3 runs to 16 residues. The V and J ends lost 3 bases and 8 bases respectively, with 23 bases between them. From germline, CDR1 is SGDLS and CDR2 YYNGEE. CDR3 DNA: TGTGCCAGCAGCGGGGATTTACAGGAGGTCGTGAAGGAAGCTTTCTTT. Protein: CASSGDLQEVVKEAFF.

The chain joins TRBV10-2 to TRBJ1-2; the D gene is possibly TRBD1 (5 bases). There are 12 residues in the CDR3. The germline V and J ends were trimmed by 2 bases and 5 bases, with 6 bases remaining between them. From germline, CDR1 is WSHSY and CDR2 SAAADI. As DNA, the CDR3 is TGCGCCAGCAGTGAGGGGGCGTATGGCTACACCTTC. Its translation is CASSEGAYGYTF.

This chain connects TRBV2 to TRBJ1-4; TRBD1 might be the D (5 bases). Per germline, CDR1 SNHLY and CDR2 FYNNEI. The CDR3 is 15 amino acids. Trimming pared 8 bases from V and 3 bases from J, leaving 16 bases between. CDR3 sequence (DNA): TGTGCCAGCGCCCCCGGGGACGAACCTAATGAAAAACTGTTTTTT. It encodes CASAPGDEPNEKLFF.